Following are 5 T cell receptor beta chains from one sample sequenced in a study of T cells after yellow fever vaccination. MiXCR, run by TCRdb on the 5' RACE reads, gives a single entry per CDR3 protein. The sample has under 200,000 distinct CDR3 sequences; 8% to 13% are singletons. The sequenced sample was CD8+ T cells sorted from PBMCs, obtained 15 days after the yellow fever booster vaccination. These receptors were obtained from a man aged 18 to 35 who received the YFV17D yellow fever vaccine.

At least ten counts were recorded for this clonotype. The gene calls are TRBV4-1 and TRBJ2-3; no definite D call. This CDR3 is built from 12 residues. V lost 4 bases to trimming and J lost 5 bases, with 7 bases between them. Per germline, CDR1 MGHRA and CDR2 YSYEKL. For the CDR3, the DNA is TGCGCCAGCAGCCTCTGGGGAGATACGCAGTATTTT. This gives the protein CASSLWGDTQYF.

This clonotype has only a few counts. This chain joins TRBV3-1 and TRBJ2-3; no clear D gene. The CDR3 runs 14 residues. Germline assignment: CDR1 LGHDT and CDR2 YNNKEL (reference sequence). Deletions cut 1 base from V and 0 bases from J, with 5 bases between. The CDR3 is CASSQVGSTDTQYF. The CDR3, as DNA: TGTGCCAGCAGCCAAGTGGGGAGCACAGATACGCAGTATTTT.

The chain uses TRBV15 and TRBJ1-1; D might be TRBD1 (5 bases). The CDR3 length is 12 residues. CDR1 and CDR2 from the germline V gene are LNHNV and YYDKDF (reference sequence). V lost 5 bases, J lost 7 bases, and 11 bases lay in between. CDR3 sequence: CATSGGGIEAFF. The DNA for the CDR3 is TGTGCCACCAGCGGGGGGGGGATTGAAGCTTTCTTT.

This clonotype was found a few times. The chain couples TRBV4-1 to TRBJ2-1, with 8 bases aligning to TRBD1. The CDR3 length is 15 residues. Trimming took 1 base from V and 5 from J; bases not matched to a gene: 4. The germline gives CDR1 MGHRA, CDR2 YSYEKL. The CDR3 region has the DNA TGCGCCAGCAGCCAAGTGGAGACAGGGGACAATGAGCAGTTCTTC. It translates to CASSQVETGDNEQFF.

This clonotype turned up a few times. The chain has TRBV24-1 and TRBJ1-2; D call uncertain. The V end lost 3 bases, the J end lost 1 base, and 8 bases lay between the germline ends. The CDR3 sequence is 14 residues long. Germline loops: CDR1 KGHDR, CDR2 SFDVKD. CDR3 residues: CATSDLRDNYGYTF. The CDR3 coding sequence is TGTGCCACCAGTGATCTCAGAGATAACTATGGCTACACCTTC.